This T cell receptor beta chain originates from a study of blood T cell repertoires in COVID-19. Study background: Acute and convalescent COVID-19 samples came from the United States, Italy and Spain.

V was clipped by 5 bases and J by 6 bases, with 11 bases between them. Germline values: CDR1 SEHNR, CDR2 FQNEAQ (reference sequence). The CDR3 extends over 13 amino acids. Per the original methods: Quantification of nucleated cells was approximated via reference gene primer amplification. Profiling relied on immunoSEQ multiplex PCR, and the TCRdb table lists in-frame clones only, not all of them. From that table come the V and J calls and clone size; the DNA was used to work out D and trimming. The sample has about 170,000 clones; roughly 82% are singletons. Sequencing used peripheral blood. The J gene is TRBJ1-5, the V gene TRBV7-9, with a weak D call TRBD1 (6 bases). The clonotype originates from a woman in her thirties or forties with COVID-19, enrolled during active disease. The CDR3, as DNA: TGTGCCAGCAGCCCAGGGGCTACTCAGCCCCAGCATTTT. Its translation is CASSPGATQPQHF.